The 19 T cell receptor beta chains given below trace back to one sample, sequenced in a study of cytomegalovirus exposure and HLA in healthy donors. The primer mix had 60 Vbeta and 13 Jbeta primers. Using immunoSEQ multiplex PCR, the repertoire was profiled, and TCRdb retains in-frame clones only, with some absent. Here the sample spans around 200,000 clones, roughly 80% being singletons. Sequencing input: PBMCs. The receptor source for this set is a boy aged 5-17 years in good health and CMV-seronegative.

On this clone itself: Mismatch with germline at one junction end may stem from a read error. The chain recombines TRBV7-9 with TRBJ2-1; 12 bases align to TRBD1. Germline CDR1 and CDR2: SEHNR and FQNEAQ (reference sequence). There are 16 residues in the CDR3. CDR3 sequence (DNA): TGTTCCAGCAGCTTAGGGGACAGGGGGCCCCGAGGTGAGCAGTTCTTC. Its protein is CSSSLGDRGPRGEQFF.

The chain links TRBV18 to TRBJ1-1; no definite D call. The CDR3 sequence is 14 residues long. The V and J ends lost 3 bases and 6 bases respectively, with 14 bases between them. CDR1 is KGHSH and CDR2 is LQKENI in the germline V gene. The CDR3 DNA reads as TGTGCCAGCTCACCGAGCGGGGAGATAGCTGAAGCTTTCTTT. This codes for CASSPSGEIAEAFF.

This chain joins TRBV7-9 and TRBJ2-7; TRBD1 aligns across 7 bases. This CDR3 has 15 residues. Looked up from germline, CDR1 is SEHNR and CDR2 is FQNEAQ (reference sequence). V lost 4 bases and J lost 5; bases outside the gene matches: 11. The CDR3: CASSSSGTVVNEQYF. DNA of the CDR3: TGTGCCAGCAGCTCCTCCGGGACAGTCGTAAACGAGCAGTACTTC.

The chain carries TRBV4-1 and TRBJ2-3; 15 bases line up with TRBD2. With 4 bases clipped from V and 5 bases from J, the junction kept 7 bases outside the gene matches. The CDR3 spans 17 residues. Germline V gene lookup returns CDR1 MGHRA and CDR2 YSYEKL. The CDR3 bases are TGCGCCAGCAGCCTCGGACTAGCGGGAGGGTATAGAGATACGCAGTATTTT. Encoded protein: CASSLGLAGGYRDTQYF.

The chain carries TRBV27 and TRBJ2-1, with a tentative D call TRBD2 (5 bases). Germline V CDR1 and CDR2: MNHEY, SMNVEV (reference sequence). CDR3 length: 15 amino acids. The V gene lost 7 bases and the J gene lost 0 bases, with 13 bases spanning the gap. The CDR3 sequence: CASTLESGSYNEQFF. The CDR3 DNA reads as TGTGCCAGCACCCTCGAGAGCGGCTCCTACAATGAGCAGTTCTTC.

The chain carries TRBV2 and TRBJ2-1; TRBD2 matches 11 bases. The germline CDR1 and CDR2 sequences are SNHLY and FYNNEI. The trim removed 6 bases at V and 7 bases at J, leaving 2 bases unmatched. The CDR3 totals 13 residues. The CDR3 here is CASRGLAVNEQFF. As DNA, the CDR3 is TGTGCCAGCAGGGGACTAGCGGTTAATGAGCAGTTCTTC.

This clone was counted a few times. This CDR3 reads CAWSVPGQDYNEQFF. CDR3 nucleotides: TGTGCCTGGAGTGTACCCGGACAGGACTACAATGAGCAGTTCTTC. The chain combines TRBV30 with TRBJ2-1; 7 bases line up with TRBD1. V shed 0 bases and J 3 bases; nucleotides not matched to a gene: 5. CDR1 and CDR2 from the germline V gene are GTSNPN and SVGIG (reference sequence). The CDR3 runs 15 residues.

CDR3 nucleotide sequence: TGCAGCGCGTGGACTAGCGGCAGCTCCTACGAGCAGTACTTC. It encodes CSAWTSGSSYEQYF. The chain has TRBV29-1 and TRBJ2-7; 10 nucleotides match TRBD2. V dropped 7 bases and J dropped 0; count of bases not matched to a gene: 6. Germline lookup yields CDR1 SQVTM and CDR2 ANQGSEA. The CDR3 has 14 residues.

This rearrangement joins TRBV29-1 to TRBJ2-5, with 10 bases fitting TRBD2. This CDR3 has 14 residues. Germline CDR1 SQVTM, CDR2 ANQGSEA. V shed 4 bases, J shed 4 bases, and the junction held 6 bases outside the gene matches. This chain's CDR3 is CSVVSGGAGETQYF. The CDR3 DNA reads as TGCAGCGTTGTAAGCGGGGGGGCCGGAGAGACCCAGTACTTC.

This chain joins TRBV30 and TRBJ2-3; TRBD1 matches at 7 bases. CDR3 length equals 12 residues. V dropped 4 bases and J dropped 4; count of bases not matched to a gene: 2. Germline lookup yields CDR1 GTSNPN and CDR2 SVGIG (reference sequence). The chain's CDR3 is CAWTTGSDTQYF. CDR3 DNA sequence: TGTGCCTGGACGACAGGGTCAGATACGCAGTATTTT. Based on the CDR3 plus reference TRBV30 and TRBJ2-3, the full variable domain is SQTIHQWPATLVQPVGSPLSLECTVEGTSNPNLYWYRQAAGRGLQLLFYSVGIGQISSEVPQNLSASRPQDRQFILSSKKLLLSDSGFYLCAWTTGSDTQYFGPGTRLTVL.

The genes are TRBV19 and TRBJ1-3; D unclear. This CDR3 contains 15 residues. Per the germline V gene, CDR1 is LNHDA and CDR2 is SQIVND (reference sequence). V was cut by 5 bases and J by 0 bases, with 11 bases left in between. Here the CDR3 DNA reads TGTGCCAGTAGTCAAGCCGGGAGCTCTGGAAACACCATATATTTT. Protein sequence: CASSQAGSSGNTIYF.

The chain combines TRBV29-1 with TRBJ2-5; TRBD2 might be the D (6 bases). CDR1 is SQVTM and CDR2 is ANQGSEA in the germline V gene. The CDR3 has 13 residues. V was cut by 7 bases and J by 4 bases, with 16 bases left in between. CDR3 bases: TGCAGCGCGGGACTTATCAAGGGAGAGACCCAGTACTTC. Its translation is CSAGLIKGETQYF.

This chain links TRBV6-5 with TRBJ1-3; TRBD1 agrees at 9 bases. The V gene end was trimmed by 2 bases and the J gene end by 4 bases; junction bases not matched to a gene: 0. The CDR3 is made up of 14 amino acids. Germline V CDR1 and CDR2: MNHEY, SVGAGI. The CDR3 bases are TGTGCCAGCAGTTACGGGACAGGGGGAAACACCATATATTTT. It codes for CASSYGTGGNTIYF.

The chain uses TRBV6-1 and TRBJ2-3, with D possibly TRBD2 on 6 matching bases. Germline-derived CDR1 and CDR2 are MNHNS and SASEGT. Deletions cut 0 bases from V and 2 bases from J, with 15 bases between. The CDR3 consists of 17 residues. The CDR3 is CASSEAVGTGVTDTQYF. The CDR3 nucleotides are TGTGCCAGCAGTGAAGCGGTAGGGACGGGAGTCACAGATACGCAGTATTTT.

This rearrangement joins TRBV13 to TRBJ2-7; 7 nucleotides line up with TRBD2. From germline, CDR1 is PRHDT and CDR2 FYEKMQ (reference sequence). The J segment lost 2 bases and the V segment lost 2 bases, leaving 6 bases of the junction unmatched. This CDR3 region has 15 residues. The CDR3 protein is CASSLRTSRPYEQYF. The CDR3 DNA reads TGTGCCAGCAGCTTACGGACTAGTAGGCCCTACGAGCAGTACTTC.

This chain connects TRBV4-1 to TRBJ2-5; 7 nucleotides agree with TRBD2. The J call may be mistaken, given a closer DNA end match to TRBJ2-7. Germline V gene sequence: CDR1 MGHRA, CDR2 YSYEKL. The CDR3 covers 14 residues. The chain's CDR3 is CASSLFAGAYEQYF. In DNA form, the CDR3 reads TGCGCCAGCAGCCTTTTCGCGGGGGCCTACGAGCAGTACTTC.

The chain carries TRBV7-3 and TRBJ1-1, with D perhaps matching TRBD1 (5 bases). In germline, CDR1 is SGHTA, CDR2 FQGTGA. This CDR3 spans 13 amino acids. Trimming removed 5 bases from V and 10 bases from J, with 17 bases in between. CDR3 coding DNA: TGTGCCAGCAGCCTAGATCCCGGGGGTGTAGCTTTCTTT. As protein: CASSLDPGGVAFF.

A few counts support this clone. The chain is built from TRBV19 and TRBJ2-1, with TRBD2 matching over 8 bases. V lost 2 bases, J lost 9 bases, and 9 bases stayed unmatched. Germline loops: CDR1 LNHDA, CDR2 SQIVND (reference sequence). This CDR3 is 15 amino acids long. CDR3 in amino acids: CASSIPAGDRCEQFF. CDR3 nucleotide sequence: TGTGCCAGTAGTATACCAGCGGGAGATAGGTGTGAGCAGTTCTTC.

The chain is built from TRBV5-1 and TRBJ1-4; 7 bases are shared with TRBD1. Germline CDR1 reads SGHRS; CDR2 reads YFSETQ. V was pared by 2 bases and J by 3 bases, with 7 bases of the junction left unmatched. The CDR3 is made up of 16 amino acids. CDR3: CASSLLQGPANEKLFF. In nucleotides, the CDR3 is TGCGCCAGCAGCTTACTACAGGGGCCGGCTAATGAAAAACTGTTTTTT.